This TCR beta chain stems from a study of T cell responses to AZD1222 COVID-19 vaccine. Study-wide results and limits: Donor demographics were predominantly white British with a female majority; clonal diversity may be underestimated.

Generated by immunoSEQ multiplex PCR, the TCRdb table keeps only in-frame clones and is missing some. The profile shows approximately 100,000 clones, around 87% of them singletons. Germline V gene sequence: CDR1 SGHTA, CDR2 FQGNSA. The CDR3 spans 15 residues. V dropped 1 base and J dropped 6; count of bases not matched to a gene: 4. This clone was found once. Its antigen is unidentified. This chain uses TRBV7-2 with TRBJ2-3; 10 bases agree with TRBD2. This specimen was peripheral blood, taken on day 0 of AZD1222 vaccination. This clonotype was sampled from an adult in good health. CDR3 DNA sequence: TGTGCCAGCAGCTTAGGCGGACTAGCGGATGATACGCAGTATTTT. Translated, it gives CASSLGGLADDTQYF.